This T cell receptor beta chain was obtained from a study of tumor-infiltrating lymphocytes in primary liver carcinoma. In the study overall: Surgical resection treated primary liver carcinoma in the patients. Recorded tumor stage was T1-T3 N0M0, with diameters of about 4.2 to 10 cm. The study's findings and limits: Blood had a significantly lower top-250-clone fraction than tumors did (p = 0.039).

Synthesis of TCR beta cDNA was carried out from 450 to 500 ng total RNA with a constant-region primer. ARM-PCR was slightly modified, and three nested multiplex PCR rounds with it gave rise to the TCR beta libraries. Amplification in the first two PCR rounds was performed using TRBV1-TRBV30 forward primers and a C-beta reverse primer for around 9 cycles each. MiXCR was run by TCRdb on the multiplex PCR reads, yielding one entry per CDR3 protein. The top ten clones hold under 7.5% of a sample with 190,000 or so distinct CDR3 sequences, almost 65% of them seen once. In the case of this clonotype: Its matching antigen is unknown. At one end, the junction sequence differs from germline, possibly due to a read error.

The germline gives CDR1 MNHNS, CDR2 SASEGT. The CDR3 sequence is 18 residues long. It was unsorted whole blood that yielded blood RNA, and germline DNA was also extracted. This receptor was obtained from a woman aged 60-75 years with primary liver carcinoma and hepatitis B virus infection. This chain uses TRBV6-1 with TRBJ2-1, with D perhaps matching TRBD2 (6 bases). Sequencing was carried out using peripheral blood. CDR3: CASCESVGSGHSYNERFF. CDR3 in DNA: TGTGCCAGCTGTGAATCCGTGGGTAGCGGACACTCCTACAATGAGCGGTTCTTC.